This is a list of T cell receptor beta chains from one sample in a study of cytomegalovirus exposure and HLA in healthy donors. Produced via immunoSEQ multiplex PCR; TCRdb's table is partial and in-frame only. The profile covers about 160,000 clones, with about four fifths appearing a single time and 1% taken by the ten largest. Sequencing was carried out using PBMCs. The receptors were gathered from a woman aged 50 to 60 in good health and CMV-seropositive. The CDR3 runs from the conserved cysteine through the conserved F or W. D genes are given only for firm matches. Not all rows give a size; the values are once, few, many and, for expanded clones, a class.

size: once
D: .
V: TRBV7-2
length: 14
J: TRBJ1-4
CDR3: CASSLYPANEKLFF
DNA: TGTGCCAGCAGCTTATATCCGGCTAATGAAAAACTGTTTTTT

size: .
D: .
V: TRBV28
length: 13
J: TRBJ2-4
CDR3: CASSPPILNIQYF
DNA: TGTGCCAGCAGTCCCCCAATACTCAACATTCAGTACTTC

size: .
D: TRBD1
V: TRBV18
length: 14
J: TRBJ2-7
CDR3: CASSPFGTAYEQYF
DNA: TGTGCCAGCTCACCATTCGGGACAGCCTACGAGCAGTACTTC

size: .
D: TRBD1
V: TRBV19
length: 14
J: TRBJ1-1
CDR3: CASSTGTGHTEAFF
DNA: TGTGCCAGTAGTACCGGGACAGGGCACACTGAAGCTTTCTTT

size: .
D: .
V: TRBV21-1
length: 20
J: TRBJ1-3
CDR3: CASSPRARGPLWYSGNTIYF
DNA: TGTGCCAGCAGCCCCCGGGCCAGGGGTCCACTCTGGTACTCTGGAAACACCATATATTTT

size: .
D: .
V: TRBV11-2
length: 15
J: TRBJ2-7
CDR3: CASSSSRTVRYEQYF
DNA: TGTGCCAGCAGCTCCTCCAGGACAGTTCGCTACGAGCAGTACTTC

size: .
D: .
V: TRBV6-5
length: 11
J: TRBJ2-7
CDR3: CASTQNSRQYF
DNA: TGTGCCAGCACCCAAAACAGTAGGCAGTACTTC

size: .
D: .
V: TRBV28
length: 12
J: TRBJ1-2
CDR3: CASIGGTLGYTF
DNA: TGTGCCAGCATTGGGGGGACCTTGGGCTACACCTTC

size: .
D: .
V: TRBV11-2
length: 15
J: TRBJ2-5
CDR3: CASSSAGGFQETQYF
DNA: TGTGCCAGCAGCTCCGCCGGGGGTTTCCAAGAGACCCAGTACTTC

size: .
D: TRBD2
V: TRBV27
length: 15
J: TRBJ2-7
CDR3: CASSLLLAGTYEQYF
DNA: TGTGCCAGCAGTTTATTGCTAGCGGGAACCTACGAGCAGTACTTC

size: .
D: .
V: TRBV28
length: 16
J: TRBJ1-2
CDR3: CASTLKLLQGNYGYTF
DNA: TGTGCCAGCACCCTTAAACTTTTGCAGGGGAACTATGGCTACACCTTC

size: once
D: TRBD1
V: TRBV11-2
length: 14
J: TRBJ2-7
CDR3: CASSKQGSSYEQYF
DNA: TGTGCCAGCAGCAAACAGGGGAGCTCCTACGAGCAGTACTTC

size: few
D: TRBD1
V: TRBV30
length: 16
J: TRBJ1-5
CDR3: CAWSGRGQGWGQPQHF
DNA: TGTGCCTGGAGCGGGAGGGGGCAAGGGTGGGGTCAGCCCCAGCATTTT

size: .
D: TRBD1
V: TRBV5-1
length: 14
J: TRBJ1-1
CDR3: CASSLGQGYTEAFF
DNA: TGCGCCAGCAGCTTAGGACAGGGGTACACTGAAGCTTTCTTT

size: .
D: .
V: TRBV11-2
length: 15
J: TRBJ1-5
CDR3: CASSLRGQYNQPQHF
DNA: TGTGCCAGCAGCTTACGAGGACAGTACAATCAGCCCCAGCATTTT

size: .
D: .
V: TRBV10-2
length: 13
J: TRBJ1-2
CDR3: CASSESQGYGYTF
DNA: TGCGCCAGCAGTGAGTCACAGGGCTATGGCTACACCTTC

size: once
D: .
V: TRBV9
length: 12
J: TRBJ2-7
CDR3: CASSGGSYEQYF
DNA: TGTGCCAGCAGCGGAGGTTCCTACGAGCAGTACTTC

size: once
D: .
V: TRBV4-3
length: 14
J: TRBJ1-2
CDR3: CASNSPPSDYGYTF
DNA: TGCGCCAGCAATTCCCCTCCCTCAGACTATGGCTACACCTTC

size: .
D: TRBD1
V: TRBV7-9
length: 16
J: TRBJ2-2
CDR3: CASSFSETGKPRELFF
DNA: TGTGCCAGCAGCTTTTCCGAGACAGGGAAACCTCGGGAGCTGTTTTTT

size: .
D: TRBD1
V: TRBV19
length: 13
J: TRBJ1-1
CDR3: CASRLDRHTEAFF
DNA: TGTGCCAGTAGGCTGGACAGGCACACTGAAGCTTTCTTT

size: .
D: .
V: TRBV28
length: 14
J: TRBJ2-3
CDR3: CASSAWGDTDTQYF
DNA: TGTGCCAGCAGTGCGTGGGGGGATACAGATACGCAGTATTTT

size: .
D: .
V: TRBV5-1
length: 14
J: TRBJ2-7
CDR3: CASSFFDSTYEQYF
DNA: TGCGCCAGCAGCTTCTTTGACAGTACCTACGAGCAGTACTTC

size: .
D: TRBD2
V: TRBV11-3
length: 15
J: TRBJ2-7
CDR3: CASSLGLAGEGEQYF
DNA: TGTGCCAGCAGCTTAGGCCTAGCGGGAGAAGGCGAGCAGTACTTC

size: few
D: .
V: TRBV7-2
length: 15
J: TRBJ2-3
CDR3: CASSLKGGGADTQYF
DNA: TGTGCCAGCAGCTTAAAGGGGGGGGGAGCAGATACGCAGTATTTT

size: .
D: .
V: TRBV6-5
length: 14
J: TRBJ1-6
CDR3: CASSERGYNSPLHF
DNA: TGTGCCAGCAGTGAAAGGGGCTATAATTCACCCCTCCACTTT

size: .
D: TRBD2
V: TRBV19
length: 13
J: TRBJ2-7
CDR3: CASGRAQDYEQYF
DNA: TGTGCCAGTGGGAGGGCCCAAGACTACGAGCAGTACTTC

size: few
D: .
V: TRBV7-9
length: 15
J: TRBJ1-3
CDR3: CASSYLGEGGNTIYF
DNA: TGTGCCAGCAGCTACCTCGGGGAAGGTGGAAACACCATATATTTT

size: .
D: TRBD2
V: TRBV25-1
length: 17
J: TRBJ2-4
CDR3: CASSVGTSGGSKNIQYF
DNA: TGTGCCAGCAGTGTCGGGACTAGCGGGGGTTCAAAAAACATTCAGTACTTC

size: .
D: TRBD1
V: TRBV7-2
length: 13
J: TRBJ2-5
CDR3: CASTADREETQYF
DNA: TGTGCCAGCACCGCGGACAGGGAGGAGACTCAGTACTTC

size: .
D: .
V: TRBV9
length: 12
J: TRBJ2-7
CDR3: CASSSTTYEQYF
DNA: TGTGCCAGCAGTTCGACTACCTACGAGCAGTACTTC

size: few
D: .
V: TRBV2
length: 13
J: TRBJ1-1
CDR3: CASRGEGNTEAFF
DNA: TGTGCCAGCAGAGGGGAGGGAAACACTGAAGCTTTCTTT

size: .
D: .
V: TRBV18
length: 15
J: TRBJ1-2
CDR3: CASSGLRVFSYGYTF
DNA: TGTGCCAGCTCAGGTCTCAGGGTATTCAGCTATGGCTACACCTTC

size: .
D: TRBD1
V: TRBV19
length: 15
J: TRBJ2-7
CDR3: CASSVGTGGTYEQYF
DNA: TGTGCCAGTAGTGTGGGGACAGGGGGCACCTACGAGCAGTACTTC

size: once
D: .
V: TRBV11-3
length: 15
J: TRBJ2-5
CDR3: CASSMGGRVGETQYF
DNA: TGTGCCAGCAGCATGGGGGGTCGGGTTGGCGAGACCCAGTACTTC

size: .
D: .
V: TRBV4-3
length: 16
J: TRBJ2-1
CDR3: CASSQDGRGSYNEQFF
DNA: TGCGCCAGCAGCCAAGATGGACGGGGCTCCTACAATGAGCAGTTCTTC

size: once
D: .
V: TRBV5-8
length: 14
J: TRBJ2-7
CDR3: CASSPPRLLYEQYF
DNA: TGTGCCAGCAGCCCGCCCCGTCTACTTTACGAGCAGTACTTC

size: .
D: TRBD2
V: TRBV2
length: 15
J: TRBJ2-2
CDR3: CASSQSGANTGELFF
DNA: TGTGCCAGCAGTCAAAGCGGGGCCAACACCGGGGAGCTGTTTTTT

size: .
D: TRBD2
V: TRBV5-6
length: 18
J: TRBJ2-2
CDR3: CASSLVLAGGVNTGELFF
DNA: TGTGCCAGCAGCTTGGTACTAGCGGGGGGGGTGAACACCGGGGAGCTGTTTTTT

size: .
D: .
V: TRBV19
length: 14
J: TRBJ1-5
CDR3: CASSIVGGNQPQHF
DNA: TGTGCCAGTAGTATAGTCGGCGGAAATCAGCCCCAGCATTTT

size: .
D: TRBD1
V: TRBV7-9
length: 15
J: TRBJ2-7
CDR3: CASSPLGQGAYEQYF
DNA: TGTGCCAGCAGCCCTCTCGGACAGGGGGCCTACGAGCAGTACTTC

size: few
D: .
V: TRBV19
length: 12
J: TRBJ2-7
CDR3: CASSHFSYEQYF
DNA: TGTGCCAGTAGTCATTTCAGCTACGAGCAGTACTTC

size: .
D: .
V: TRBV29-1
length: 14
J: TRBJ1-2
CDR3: CSVEGQSGFDGYTF
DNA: TGCAGCGTTGAAGGGCAAAGTGGTTTTGATGGCTACACCTTC

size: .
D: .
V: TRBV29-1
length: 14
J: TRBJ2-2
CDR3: CSVGGGTNTGELFF
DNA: TGCAGCGTCGGCGGAGGGACGAACACCGGGGAGCTGTTTTTT

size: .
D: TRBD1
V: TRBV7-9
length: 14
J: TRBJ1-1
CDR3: CASSFQGADTEAFF
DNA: TGTGCCAGCAGCTTCCAGGGGGCGGACACTGAAGCTTTCTTT